Listed below are T cell receptor beta chains from one sample, sequenced in a study of shared clonotypes between healthy human individuals. Sequencing used immunoSEQ multiplex PCR; TCRdb keeps in-frame clones, though not all of them. The table has some 630,000 clones, roughly 96% seen once. The sample taken for sequencing was naive CD8+ T cells sorted from blood. The origin of the receptors is a woman in her 30s in good health. Each CDR3 is given with its conserved first and last residue. The order of the fields is clone size, J gene, V gene, D gene, CDR3 DNA, CDR3 protein. D genes are given only for firm matches. Only some rows state a clone size, as once, few, many or a class for expanded clones.

NA TRBJ2-7 TRBV13 NA TGTGCCAGCAGCAAAGGGACGGTGTACGAGCAGTACTTC CASSKGTVYEQYF
NA TRBJ2-6 TRBV11-2 NA TGTGCCAGCAGCTTAGACGGGGCGGGCGCCTTCTCTGGGGCCAACGTCCTGACTTTC CASSLDGAGAFSGANVLTF
NA TRBJ2-1 TRBV9 NA TGTGCCAGCAGCGGAAACGCCGGGGGTGTACCCTACAATGAGCAGTTCTTC CASSGNAGGVPYNEQFF
NA TRBJ1-3 TRBV13 NA TGTGCCAGCAGCTTAGGACGAAGGGTCTCTGGAAACACCATATATTTT CASSLGRRVSGNTIYF
NA TRBJ2-5 TRBV6-1 TRBD1 TGTGCCAGCAGCGATGGACAGGGGGCGGGAGAGACCCAGTACTTC CASSDGQGAGETQYF
NA TRBJ2-1 TRBV7-8 TRBD2 TGTGCCAGCAGCTTAGGAGTGGGAGGGCCCTCCTACAATGAGCAGTTCTTC CASSLGVGGPSYNEQFF
NA TRBJ2-5 TRBV7-2 NA TGTGCCAGCAGCTCCGGTGTTGAGGGCTGGGTTGGAGAGACCCAGTACTTC CASSSGVEGWVGETQYF
NA TRBJ2-7 TRBV28 NA TGTGCCAGCAGTTTATTGGCTACCAGCTCCTACGAGCAGTACTTC CASSLLATSSYEQYF
NA TRBJ1-3 TRBV5-1 NA TGCGCCAGCAGCTTGGTCGACAGCCAGTCTGGAAACACCATATATTTT CASSLVDSQSGNTIYF
once TRBJ1-2 TRBV27 NA TGTGCCAGCAGTCCCAAGGGGGATTCTAACTATGGCTACACCTTC CASSPKGDSNYGYTF
once TRBJ2-1 TRBV5-4 TRBD2 TGTGCCAGCCATGGCGGGAGGGCCCCCTACAATGAGCAGTTCTTC CASHGGRAPYNEQFF
NA TRBJ2-1 TRBV7-8 TRBD2 TGTGCCAGCAGCCAGCTAGCGGGAAAAGAGCAGTTCTTC CASSQLAGKEQFF
NA TRBJ1-1 TRBV2 NA TGTGCCAGCAGGGTTTACCAAATGAGGACTGAAGCTTTCTTT CASRVYQMRTEAFF
NA TRBJ2-5 TRBV7-3 TRBD1 TGTGCCAGCAGCACGACAGGGGTTGAGACCCAGTACTTC CASSTTGVETQYF
NA TRBJ1-1 TRBV28 NA TGTGCCAGCAGTTTATCACTGGGGGCAGGGGTGACTCCCCTGAACACTGAAGCTTTCTTT CASSLSLGAGVTPLNTEAFF
NA TRBJ2-1 TRBV27 NA TGTGCCAGCAGTTTCAAACAAAGCTCCTACAATGAGCAGTTCTTC CASSFKQSSYNEQFF
NA TRBJ1-2 TRBV16 NA TGTGCCAGCAGCCAATCTTTTAACTATGGCTACACCTTC CASSQSFNYGYTF
NA TRBJ1-2 TRBV9 NA TGTGCCAGCAGCGATCGTCCACTCGGCGGCTACACCTTC CASSDRPLGGYTF
NA TRBJ2-3 TRBV7-9 TRBD1 TGTGCCAGCAGCCCTGGGACAGCCTTTCGCACAGATACGCAGTATTTT CASSPGTAFRTDTQYF
NA TRBJ1-1 TRBV5-6 NA TGTGCCAGCAGCTTGCTCGCAGGGCGGCCTGAAGCTTTCTTT CASSLLAGRPEAFF
NA TRBJ2-4 TRBV5-6 NA TGTGCCAGCAGCTTGAGCATGGCAGACATTCAGTACTTC CASSLSMADIQYF
once TRBJ1-2 TRBV28 TRBD1 TGTGCCAGCAGCCCAAACAGGGGGAGTACCTTTAACTATGGCTACACCTTC CASSPNRGSTFNYGYTF
NA TRBJ1-2 TRBV27 NA TGTGCCAGCAGTTTATTTGGGGGTGTCTATGGCTACACCTTC CASSLFGGVYGYTF
NA TRBJ2-7 TRBV7-9 NA TGTGCCAGCAGCTTAACAGGTGACGAGCAGTACTTC CASSLTGDEQYF
NA TRBJ2-7 TRBV28 NA TGTGCCAGCAGACCAGACAGCTACGAGCAGTACTTC CASRPDSYEQYF
NA TRBJ2-7 TRBV5-6 NA TGTGCCGGCAGCTTTGCACACCGCCACGAGCAGTACTTC CAGSFAHRHEQYF
NA TRBJ2-7 TRBV5-8 NA TGTGCCAGCAGCCCGACCCACGAGCAGTACTTC CASSPTHEQYF
NA TRBJ1-1 TRBV28 NA TGTGCCAGCAGAACCCGGGACGGGCCCCCCGAAGTTTTCTTT CASRTRDGPPEVFF
NA TRBJ2-7 TRBV28 TRBD2 TGTGCCACCCGGGGACTAGCGGGAACCTACGAGCAGTACTTC CATRGLAGTYEQYF